One sample yielded the 18 T cell receptor beta chains listed below, sequenced in a study of response to subunit inactivated influenza vaccine. TCRdb re-called the RT-PCR reads with MiXCR, one entry per CDR3 protein. The sample holds some 500,000 distinct CDR3 sequences; 25% are singletons and the top ten take about 1.9%. The starting material was CD4+ T cells sorted from PBMCs, obtained 5 days after vaccination. These receptors came from a man aged 45-60 years who received an inactivated influenza vaccine.

A few counts support this clonotype. The rearrangement links TRBV20-1 to TRBJ2-1; D possibly uses TRBD1 or TRBD2 (5 bases each). Germline V gene sequence: CDR1 DFQATT, CDR2 SNEGSKA (reference sequence). V was trimmed by 2 bases and J by 4 bases, leaving 12 bases between them. The CDR3 sequence is 14 residues long. The CDR3 loop reads CSARPGTNYNEQFF. Here the CDR3 DNA reads TGCAGTGCTAGACCCGGGACCAATTACAATGAGCAGTTCTTC.

This clonotype has a handful of counts. The chain couples TRBV6-5 to TRBJ2-3, with no clear D. Germline V gene data show CDR1 as MNHEY and CDR2 as SVGAGI. The CDR3 extends over 14 amino acids. V shed 2 bases and J shed 2 bases, with 8 bases lying between them. The CDR3 loop reads CASSYERATDTQYF. The CDR3 nucleotides are TGTGCCAGCAGTTACGAAAGAGCCACAGATACGCAGTATTTT.

The chain employs TRBV4-2 and TRBJ2-2; D gene ambiguous. Per germline, CDR1 LGHNA and CDR2 YNFKEQ. Trimming shortened V by 0 bases and J by 1 base, and 9 bases separated the two germline ends. The CDR3 is 16 amino acids. The CDR3 loop is CASSQDLVLNTGELFF. Here the CDR3 DNA reads TGTGCCAGCAGCCAAGATCTGGTGCTGAACACCGGGGAGCTGTTTTTT.

The sample holds a few counts of this clonotype. V gene TRBV20-1 combines with J gene TRBJ1-6; D is undetermined. Germline V gene sequence: CDR1 DFQATT, CDR2 SNEGSKA (reference sequence). Trimming took 0 bases from V and 0 from J, leaving 6 bases between them. The CDR3 contains 15 residues. The CDR3 DNA is TGCAGTGCTAGAGAGGGGAGCTCCTATAATTCACCCCTCCACTTT. Its translation: CSAREGSSYNSPLHF.

This chain connects TRBV6-5 to TRBJ2-1, with 8 bases identical to TRBD2. From germline, CDR1 is MNHEY and CDR2 SVGAGI. The ends lost 0 bases at V and 8 bases at J; junction bases unmatched: 9. CDR3 length: 16 amino acids. The CDR3 DNA reads as TGTGCCAGCAGTTACTCTCGGGGGGGGGCCTTCGATGAGCAGTTCTTC. Protein product: CASSYSRGGAFDEQFF.

CDR3 sequence reads: CASSSGVTNEKLFF. The CDR3 nucleotides are TGTGCCAGCAGTTCGGGTGTGACTAATGAAAAACTGTTTTTT. This chain links TRBV12-3 or TRBV12-4 with TRBJ1-4; the D is unclear. This CDR3 is 14 amino acids long. V lost 4 bases to trimming and J lost 2 bases, with 8 bases between them.

The CDR3, as DNA: TGTGCCAGCAGTACTAGCGAGAACACCGGGGAGCTGTTTTTT. Encoded protein: CASSTSENTGELFF. The chain joins TRBV6-2 or TRBV6-3 to TRBJ2-2, with 7 bases that match TRBD2. The CDR3 spans 14 residues. J lost 1 base, V lost 5 bases, and 1 base had no gene match. Germline loops: CDR1 MNHEY, CDR2 SVGEGT.

The rearrangement links TRBV7-2 to TRBJ1-5, with a weak D call TRBD1 (5 bases). From germline, CDR1 is SGHTA and CDR2 FQGNSA. The ends were cut back, 0 bases at V and 6 bases at J, with 9 bases in the middle. The CDR3 sequence is 14 residues long. The DNA for the CDR3 is TGTGCCAGCAGCTTAGCGCCGGGGGGTCAGCCCCAGCATTTT. Protein sequence: CASSLAPGGQPQHF. The full variable domain, completed using reference TRBV7-2 and TRBJ1-5, is GAGVSQSPSNKVTEKGKDVELRCDPISGHTALYWYRQSLGQGLEFLIYFQGNSAPDKSGLPSDRFSAERTGGSVSTLTIQRTQQEDSAVYLCASSLAPGGQPQHFGDGTRLSIL.

The V gene is TRBV11-2, the J gene TRBJ1-3; the D is unclear. This CDR3 has 13 amino acids. V was cut by 2 bases and J by 8 bases, with 10 bases left in between. From germline, CDR1 is SGHAT and CDR2 FQNNGV. The DNA for the CDR3 is TGTGCCAGCAGCTTAAATGGAGAGGACACCATATATTTT. Residues: CASSLNGEDTIYF.

The chain employs TRBV7-2 and TRBJ2-7; 7 bases align to TRBD2. The V gene end was trimmed by 4 bases and the J gene end by 0 bases; junction bases not matched to a gene: 6. The CDR3 has 15 amino acids. Germline V lookup: CDR1 SGHTA, CDR2 FQGNSA. Written as DNA, the CDR3 is TGTGCCAGCAGCTCCCTGGGACTAAGCTCCTACGAGCAGTACTTC. This gives the protein CASSSLGLSSYEQYF.

This chain joins TRBV5-1 and TRBJ2-3; TRBD2 matches at 8 bases. The germline gives CDR1 SGHRS, CDR2 YFSETQ. The CDR3 is 15 residues long. V lost 2 bases, J lost 6 bases, and 8 bases stayed unmatched. Here the CDR3 reads CASSLGSGAWDTQYF. The DNA of the CDR3 is TGCGCCAGCAGCTTAGGTAGCGGGGCCTGGGATACGCAGTATTTT.

The chain uses TRBV25-1 and TRBJ2-2; 10 bases match TRBD2. Per the germline V gene, CDR1 is MGHDK and CDR2 is SYGVNS. V lost 10 bases, J lost 2 bases, and 7 bases stayed unmatched. This CDR3 is 15 amino acids long. Here the CDR3 reads CATARTSGNTGELFF. CDR3 DNA: TGTGCCACCGCCCGGACTAGCGGAAACACCGGGGAGCTGTTTTTT. Based on the CDR3 plus reference TRBV25-1 and TRBJ2-2, the full variable domain is EADIYQTPRYLVIGTGKKITLECSQTMGHDKMYWYQQDPGMELHLIHYSYGVNSTEKGDLSSESTVSRIRTEHFPLTLESARPSHTSQYLCATARTSGNTGELFFGEGSRLTVL.

The chain carries TRBV4-2 and TRBJ2-1; 9 bases are a match to TRBD2. V lost 2 bases to trimming and J lost 5 bases; unmatched junction nucleotides: 7. This CDR3 is built from 16 residues. CDR1 LGHNA and CDR2 YNFKEQ come from the germline V gene. CDR3 in amino acids: CASSQRGLATNNEQFF. DNA for the CDR3: TGTGCCAGCAGCCAACGAGGACTAGCGACTAACAATGAGCAGTTCTTC.

This chain uses TRBV5-5 with TRBJ1-2; possibly TRBD1 for D (5 bases). This CDR3 region has 15 residues. V was trimmed by 0 bases and J by 2 bases, leaving 11 bases between them. Germline CDR1 SGHKS, CDR2 YYEKEE (reference sequence). CDR3 sequence: CASSLGGDSNYGYTF. CDR3 bases: TGTGCCAGCAGCTTGGGCGGGGACTCGAACTATGGCTACACCTTC.

This clonotype turned up a few times. The chain recombines TRBV4-1 with TRBJ2-2, with 10 bases aligning to TRBD1. The length of the CDR3 is 17 residues. Germline values: CDR1 MGHRA, CDR2 YSYEKL. V was clipped by 2 bases and J by 0 bases; unmatched bases: 3. Written as DNA, the CDR3 is TGCGCCAGCAGCCAAACTGGACAGGGGGCGAACACCGGGGAGCTGTTTTTT. Its translation is CASSQTGQGANTGELFF.

The V gene is TRBV11-2, the J gene TRBJ2-2, with TRBD2 matching over 7 bases. The CDR3 has 17 residues. Germline CDR1 reads SGHAT; CDR2 reads FQNNGV. With 4 bases clipped from V and 3 bases from J, the junction kept 11 bases outside the gene matches. The CDR3 sequence is CASSSRRGVSHTGELFF. DNA for the CDR3: TGTGCCAGCAGCTCCCGTCGGGGGGTCAGCCACACCGGGGAGCTGTTTTTT.

Only a few counts were recorded for this clonotype. The chain uses TRBV6-1 and TRBJ2-1; 12 bases map to TRBD1. The germline V gene encodes CDR1 MNHNS and CDR2 SASEGT. This CDR3 region has 15 residues. V trimming: 5 bases; J trimming: 7 bases; junction bases outside the gene matches: 6. CDR3 loop: CASSPGTGGENEQFF. Written as DNA, the CDR3 is TGTGCCAGCAGTCCCGGGACAGGGGGCGAAAATGAGCAGTTCTTC.

The CDR3 reads CASSHYGQVNYEQYF. For the CDR3, the DNA is TGTGCCAGCAGCCATTACGGACAGGTGAACTACGAGCAGTACTTC. V gene TRBV7-2 combines with J gene TRBJ2-7; 7 nucleotides line up with TRBD1. CDR3 size: 15 residues. With V trimmed by 5 bases and J by 3 bases, 10 bases remained unmatched. From germline, CDR1 is SGHTA and CDR2 FQGNSA.